A single sample is the source of the 20 T cell receptor beta chains below, sequenced in a study of beta chain features in type 1 diabetes. Study observations and caveats: Within each of all four CD4+ subsets, Type 1 diabetes patients had TCRB CDR3s that were moderately but significantly shorter.

Antigen specificity for these receptors is unknown. What was sequenced were expressed TCRB transcripts, since all of the isolated RNA had been reverse transcribed. Profiled with immunoSEQ multiplex PCR; TCRdb holds only in-frame clones, not every one. Among about 28,000 clones listed, 65% were seen once. Sample: Tregs from blood. These receptors came from a woman aged 30 to 39 with type 1 diabetes.

This CDR3 reads CSAVTLDRGEQYF. For the CDR3, the DNA is TGCAGCGCCGTAACCCTGGACAGGGGCGAGCAGTACTTC. The J gene is TRBJ2-7, the V gene TRBV29-1, with 9 bases aligning to TRBD1. V trimming: 7 bases; J trimming: 6 bases; junction bases outside the gene matches: 10. Germline V gene lookup returns CDR1 SQVTM and CDR2 ANQGSEA. The CDR3 sequence is 13 residues long.

The V call is TRBV4-1, the J call TRBJ1-1; D gene unclear. Trimming took 3 bases from V and 4 from J, leaving 12 bases between them. CDR1 MGHRA and CDR2 YSYEKL come from the germline V gene. The CDR3 is made up of 14 amino acids. The CDR3 DNA reads as TGCGCCAGCAGCCAGGCCGATTCGGGCACTGAAGCTTTCTTT. Protein product: CASSQADSGTEAFF.

The CDR3 DNA is TGTGCCAGCAGCTTAGATCTAGGGGGTCAGCCCCAGCATTTT. Translating it yields CASSLDLGGQPQHF. This chain uses TRBV11-2 with TRBJ1-5; tentative D call: TRBD1 (6 bases). The V and J ends lost 0 bases and 6 bases respectively, with 9 bases between them. The CDR3 length is 14 residues. Germline values: CDR1 SGHAT, CDR2 FQNNGV.

The chain uses TRBV6-5 and TRBJ2-1; a possible D gene is TRBD1 (6 bases). Between the trimmed V and J ends, which lost 4 bases and 9 bases, there was a span of 13 bases. Germline V gene sequence: CDR1 MNHEY, CDR2 SVGAGI. The CDR3 has 13 residues. The CDR3 coding sequence is TGTGCCAGCAGTTCGACGAGGGGGTTTGAGCAGTTCTTC. It codes for CASSSTRGFEQFF.

The chain couples TRBV7-6 to TRBJ2-3; D is ambiguous. V dropped 5 bases and J dropped 2 bases, with 14 bases sitting between them. The CDR3 extends over 15 amino acids. In germline, CDR1 is SGHVS, CDR2 FNYEAQ. CDR3 in amino acids: CASSPMARPTDTQYF. DNA of the CDR3: TGTGCCAGCAGCCCTATGGCTAGACCCACAGATACGCAGTATTTT.

The chain combines TRBV6-1 with TRBJ2-1, with D unresolved. The germline V and J ends were trimmed by 2 bases and 12 bases, with 11 bases remaining between them. Per germline, CDR1 MNHNS and CDR2 SASEGT. The CDR3 loop spans 12 amino acids. CDR3 sequence reads: CASSEQLTVQFF. The CDR3 DNA reads as TGTGCCAGCAGTGAACAACTAACGGTGCAGTTCTTC.

V and J are TRBV2 and TRBJ2-6; the D gene is possibly TRBD1 (5 bases). Germline V CDR1 and CDR2: SNHLY, FYNNEI. The ends were cut back, 6 bases at V and 2 bases at J, with 11 bases in the middle. CDR3 length: 15 amino acids. The CDR3 nucleotides read TGTGCCAGCAGAGGGGTCTTTACTGGGGCCAACGTCCTGACTTTC. Protein sequence: CASRGVFTGANVLTF.

This clone was observed a handful of times. The chain uses TRBV5-1 and TRBJ2-5, with D hard to call. V was shortened by 3 bases and J by 2 bases, with 2 bases between the two germline ends. Germline-derived CDR1 and CDR2 are SGHRS and YFSETQ. The CDR3 contains 11 residues. The CDR3 protein is CASSSQETQYF. CDR3 DNA sequence: TGCGCCAGCAGCTCTCAAGAGACCCAGTACTTC.

The V and J genes are TRBV27 and TRBJ2-3; unclear D gene. The CDR3 is 16 amino acids. Trimming left V 2 bases short and J 4 bases short, with 16 bases between. Germline V lookup: CDR1 MNHEY, CDR2 SMNVEV (reference sequence). The CDR3 DNA reads as TGTGCCAGCAGTTTAAGCTTTTGGTTGGGCCCAGATACGCAGTATTTT. This encodes CASSLSFWLGPDTQYF.

This clone appeared a few times. V is TRBV10-3 and J is TRBJ1-2; D remains unclear. The CDR3 is made up of 12 amino acids. V lost 4 bases to trimming and J lost 3 bases, with 6 bases between them. The germline CDR1 and CDR2 sequences are ENHRY and SYGVKD. DNA for the CDR3: TGTGCCATCAGTGGGGGAGACTATGGCTACACCTTC. This encodes CAISGGDYGYTF.

The chain employs TRBV5-1 and TRBJ1-3; D perhaps matches TRBD1 (6 bases). The length of the CDR3 is 15 residues. Germline-derived CDR1 and CDR2 are SGHRS and YFSETQ. Trimming cost V 0 bases and J 4 bases, with 11 bases left between them. The CDR3 coding sequence is TGCGCCAGCAGCTTGGAGGGGGACGGAGGAAACACCATATATTTT. Its protein product is CASSLEGDGGNTIYF.

In this sample, this clone turned up a few times. The J gene is TRBJ2-5, the V gene TRBV6-6, with TRBD2 matching over 10 bases. V lost 8 bases to trimming and J lost 4 bases; unmatched junction nucleotides: 7. The germline V gene encodes CDR1 MNHNY and CDR2 SVGAGI (reference sequence). The CDR3 is 14 residues long. CDR3 nucleotides: TGTGCCAGCCGGCCAGCGGGAGGGGGAGAGACCCAGTACTTC. Its translation: CASRPAGGGETQYF.

The chain recombines TRBV27 with TRBJ2-3, with TRBD2 identical over 10 bases. Per germline, CDR1 MNHEY and CDR2 SMNVEV (reference sequence). The length of the CDR3 is 16 residues. Trimming removed 3 bases from V and 3 bases from J; junction bases left unmatched: 6. CDR3 DNA sequence: TGTGCCAGCAGTTTTGTACTAGCGGGACTAACAGATACGCAGTATTTT. Its translation is CASSFVLAGLTDTQYF.

V is TRBV2 and J is TRBJ2-1; no clear D. V was cut by 6 bases and J by 6 bases, with 21 bases left in between. Germline assignment: CDR1 SNHLY and CDR2 FYNNEI. CDR3 length: 16 amino acids. This CDR3 is CASRPRQFTMSNEQFF. The CDR3 DNA reads as TGTGCCAGCAGGCCTAGGCAGTTCACGATGAGCAATGAGCAGTTCTTC.

The chain uses TRBV7-9 and TRBJ1-5; tentative D call: TRBD1 (5 bases). V gave up 5 bases and J gave up 0 bases, with 8 bases separating them. Germline-derived CDR1 and CDR2 are SEHNR and FQNEAQ (reference sequence). The CDR3 sequence is 14 residues long. CDR3: CASSLQDSNQPQHF. DNA of the CDR3: TGTGCCAGCAGCCTACAGGATAGCAATCAGCCCCAGCATTTT.

The rearrangement links TRBV29-1 to TRBJ2-5; D is perhaps TRBD2 (5 bases). CDR1 is SQVTM, CDR2 ANQGSEA, per germline. This CDR3 is built from 15 residues. The V gene lost 7 bases and the J gene lost 4 bases, with 22 bases spanning the gap. CDR3 residues: CSADYDVGPRETQYF. The DNA for the CDR3 is TGCAGCGCCGACTACGACGTGGGCCCGCGAGAGACCCAGTACTTC.

This chain connects TRBV5-1 to TRBJ2-1; TRBD2 agrees at 8 bases. This CDR3 contains 14 residues. Unmatched junction bases numbered 5, after V lost 3 bases and J lost 6 bases. Germline V lookup: CDR1 SGHRS, CDR2 YFSETQ. The CDR3 DNA reads TGCGCCAGCAGCTGGGGAACTAGCGGCAATGAGCAGTTCTTC. Translation gives CASSWGTSGNEQFF.

In this sample, this clone turned up a few times. The chain joins TRBV14 to TRBJ2-7, with no clear D. Germline V gene data show CDR1 as SGHDN and CDR2 as FVKESK. V shed 3 bases and J shed 3 bases, with 6 bases lying between them. The CDR3 runs to 12 residues. The CDR3 DNA follows: TGTGCCAGCAGCCAGGGCTTCTACGAGCAGTACTTC. Residues: CASSQGFYEQYF.

This chain links TRBV5-1 with TRBJ2-7, with 8 bases matching TRBD1. J was trimmed by 6 bases and V by 3 bases; bases with no gene match: 8. Germline CDR1 is SGHRS and CDR2 is YFSETQ. The CDR3 sequence is 14 residues long. The CDR3 sequence is CASSSTGATGEQYF. CDR3 sequence (DNA): TGCGCCAGCAGCTCGACAGGGGCGACGGGCGAGCAGTACTTC.

CDR3 coding DNA: TGTGCCAGTAGTCTAAACCCGGGACTAGCGGGAGAACGCGAGCAGTTCTTC. Its translation: CASSLNPGLAGEREQFF. V is TRBV19 and J is TRBJ2-1; TRBD2 matches at 14 bases. With 5 bases clipped from V and 10 bases from J, the junction kept 13 bases outside the gene matches. The V gene's germline CDR1 is LNHDA and CDR2 SQIVND (reference sequence). The CDR3 runs to 17 residues.